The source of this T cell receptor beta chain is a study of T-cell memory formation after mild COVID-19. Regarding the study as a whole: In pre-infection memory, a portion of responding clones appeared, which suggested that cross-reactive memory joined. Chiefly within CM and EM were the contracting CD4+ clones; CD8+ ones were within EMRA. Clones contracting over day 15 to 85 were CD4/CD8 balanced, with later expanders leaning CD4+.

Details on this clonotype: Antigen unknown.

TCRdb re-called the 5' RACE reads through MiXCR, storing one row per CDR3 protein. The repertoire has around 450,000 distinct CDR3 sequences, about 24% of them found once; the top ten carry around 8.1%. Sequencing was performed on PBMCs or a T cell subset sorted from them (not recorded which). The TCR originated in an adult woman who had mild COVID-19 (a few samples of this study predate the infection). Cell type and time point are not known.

CDR3 sequence reads: CASSLGGQMNTEAFF. In DNA, the CDR3 is TGTGCCAGCAGCTTAGGGGGCCAAATGAACACTGAAGCTTTCTTT. This chain uses TRBV7-2 with TRBJ1-1; possibly TRBD1 for D (5 bases). The CDR3 contains 15 residues. Trimming left V 1 base short and J 0 bases short, with 9 bases between. Germline CDR1 and CDR2: SGHTA and FQGNSA.